This TCR beta chain originates from a study of regulatory T cells in long-lasting Graves disease. Time point in this sample: newly diagnosed GD, antithyroid drugs for less than 3 months. With RNA extracted from PBMCs as input, the TCR library was made. Recruitment took place at an endocrinology department in Xi'an, China. Libraries of TCR beta came from iRepertoire HTBI primers plus Arm-PCR of CDR3 regions. One entry per CDR3 protein results from TCRdb running MiXCR on the multiplex PCR reads. The data show 300,000 to 400,000 distinct CDR3 sequences, around 15% seen once. Trimming removed 2 bases from V and 1 base from J, with 15 bases in between. CDR3 length: 16 amino acids. Germline V gives CDR1 MNHEY, CDR2 SVGAGI. This clonotype was observed at least ten times. Its antigen is not known. Study results and limitations: With persistent disease, TRBV28, TRBJ1-2 and TRBJ2-5 were the favored segments.

The sequence derives from a female donor with Graves disease. The V call is TRBV6-5, the J call TRBJ2-7, with D possibly TRBD2 on 7 matching bases. The starting material was peripheral blood mononuclear cells (PBMCs), obtained at new diagnosis, from a patient treated with antithyroid drugs. Here the CDR3 DNA reads TGTGCCAGCAGTTACAGTACGGGGGGCCTATCCTACGAGCAGTACTTC. Amino acids: CASSYSTGGLSYEQYF.